The rows below give T cell receptor beta chains drawn from one sample of a study of blood T cell repertoires in COVID-19. Assay used: immunoSEQ multiplex PCR; TCRdb lists only in-frame clones, some missing. The table has around 360,000 clones, roughly 86% seen once. Sequencing was done on a sample of peripheral blood. The receptors stem from a woman under 40 with COVID-19, enrolled during active disease. Both conserved end residues are part of each CDR3. D genes are given only for firm matches. Clone size, where shown, is once, few, many, or a class for clones that have expanded.

CDR3 DNA	CDR3 protein	V gene	J gene	D gene	clone size
TGTGCCAGCAGCTATGGACAGGCATCTCCTTATGGCTACACCTTC	CASSYGQASPYGYTF	TRBV7-9	TRBJ1-2	TRBD1	many
TGTGCCAGCGGGAACAGGGCCAAAAATCAGCCCCAGCATTTT	CASGNRAKNQPQHF	TRBV27	TRBJ1-5	.	.
TGTGCCAGCAGCCAACTGTACGCTGAAGCTTTCTTT	CASSQLYAEAFF	TRBV13	TRBJ1-1	.	.
TGCGCCAGCAGCTTGGCCGAGGGATGGGGTAATTCACCCCTCCACTTT	CASSLAEGWGNSPLHF	TRBV5-1	TRBJ1-6	.	.
TGTGCCAGCAGTTACTCTGGGGGGGGCGCCGAAAAACTGTTTTTT	CASSYSGGGAEKLFF	TRBV6-5	TRBJ1-4	.	.
TGTGCCAGCAGTTTTGGGAGCGGGAGTATCTACGAGCAGTACTTC	CASSFGSGSIYEQYF	TRBV27	TRBJ2-7	TRBD2	.
TGTGCCAGCAGTGAGCAGGGTTGGGATACGCAGTATTTT	CASSEQGWDTQYF	TRBV25-1	TRBJ2-3	.	.
TGTGCCAGTACTAAAGGGAGGTCACTCCAAATCTCGGCTGAAGCTTTCTTT	CASTKGRSLQISAEAFF	TRBV19	TRBJ1-1	.	.
TGTGCCAGCGGAAACGGGGAAGGGAGGTGGCAGCCCCAGCATTTT	CASGNGEGRWQPQHF	TRBV28	TRBJ1-5	.	.
TGTGCCTGGAGTGTGGGTAGGGGCCGGTACGAGCAGTACTTC	CAWSVGRGRYEQYF	TRBV30	TRBJ2-7	.	.
TGCGCCAGCAGCCAGCGGTGGACAGAAGGTTTCTACAATGAGCAGTTCTTC	CASSQRWTEGFYNEQFF	TRBV4-1	TRBJ2-1	.	.
TGTGCCAGCAGTGGTGCAGGGCCCTACGAGCAGTACTTC	CASSGAGPYEQYF	TRBV2	TRBJ2-7	.	.
TGCGCCAGCAGCCAAGTGCCCAGCCCTCGGGGAGAGCAGTTCTTC	CASSQVPSPRGEQFF	TRBV4-1	TRBJ2-1	.	.
TGTGCCAGCAGTTGGGGACAGGGGGTAGCAGATACGCAGTATTTT	CASSWGQGVADTQYF	TRBV28	TRBJ2-3	TRBD1	.
TGTGCCAGCAGTCGTGTAGGGGTCTCCTACGAGCAGTACTTC	CASSRVGVSYEQYF	TRBV6-2/TRBV6-3	TRBJ2-7	.	.
TGTGCCAGCAGTTACTCGAGGACAGCTGGAAACACCATATATTTT	CASSYSRTAGNTIYF	TRBV6-5	TRBJ1-3	.	once
TGTGCCAGTAGTTCTTCCGGGACAGACCAAGAGACCCAGTACTTC	CASSSSGTDQETQYF	TRBV19	TRBJ2-5	TRBD1	.